These 31 T cell receptor beta chains share one sample of origin, sequenced in a study of T-cell reconstitution after alpha-beta-depleted transplantation in children. Unique molecular identifiers were incorporated during preparation of the TCRbeta library. TCRdb re-called the PCR reads through MiXCR, storing one row per CDR3 protein. The profile shows 150,000 to 250,000 distinct CDR3 sequences, about 15% of them singletons. Sequencing was performed on PBMCs from the stem cell graft donor, taken from the stem cell graft. All receptors derive from a human donor who donated a stem cell graft to a child with acute lymphoblastic leukemia.

This clonotype was recorded once. The genes are TRBV11-3 and TRBJ1-4, with TRBD1 as a possible D gene (5 bases). CDR1 is SGHNT and CDR2 is YENEEA in the germline V gene. The V end lost 0 bases, the J end lost 5 bases, and 10 bases lay between the germline ends. The CDR3 has 15 residues. As DNA, the CDR3 is TGTGCCAGCAGCTTAGAAAGGGGAGTGAATGAAAAACTGTTTTTT. As protein: CASSLERGVNEKLFF.

This clonotype was detected many times. The chain combines TRBV19 with TRBJ2-1; tentative D call: TRBD2 (6 bases). Trimming removed 5 bases at V and 9 bases at J, with 20 bases between. Per germline, CDR1 LNHDA and CDR2 SQIVND (reference sequence). The CDR3 sequence is 15 residues long. The CDR3 DNA reads TGTGCCAGTAGTCGAAGAGACAGAGGAGGGGTTGAGCAGTTCTTC. Translated, it gives CASSRRDRGGVEQFF.

This clonotype occurred many times. The CDR3 sequence is CASKSLAGLSSYNEQFF. The CDR3 nucleotides read TGTGCCAGCAAGTCATTAGCGGGTTTGAGCTCCTACAATGAGCAGTTCTTC. V gene TRBV6-2 or TRBV6-3 combines with J gene TRBJ2-1; 7 bases fit TRBD2. Germline lookup yields CDR1 MNHEY and CDR2 SVGEGT. The trim removed 7 bases at V and 0 bases at J, leaving 12 bases unmatched. The length of the CDR3 is 17 residues.

This clonotype has at least ten counts. The V call is TRBV20-1, the J call TRBJ2-3; TRBD1 aligns across 7 bases. Germline loops: CDR1 DFQATT, CDR2 SNEGSKA (reference sequence). The V and J ends lost 5 bases and 1 base, in that order; junction bases with no gene match: 6. This CDR3 region has 14 residues. The chain's CDR3 is CSAPNRGGTDTQYF. CDR3 coding DNA: TGCAGTGCTCCCAACAGGGGCGGCACAGATACGCAGTATTTT.

The J gene is TRBJ2-5, the V gene TRBV20-1; 10 nucleotides agree with TRBD2. Germline V lookup: CDR1 DFQATT, CDR2 SNEGSKA (reference sequence). V shed 4 bases, J shed 1 base, and the junction held 6 bases outside the gene matches. The CDR3 is made up of 15 amino acids. CDR3 sequence reads: CSATSGRGIQETQYF. CDR3 nucleotides: TGCAGTGCTACTAGCGGGAGAGGTATCCAAGAGACCCAGTACTTC.

The chain employs TRBV18 and TRBJ2-1; D perhaps matches TRBD1 (5 bases). The CDR3 length is 13 residues. Per the germline V gene, CDR1 is KGHSH and CDR2 is LQKENI. The ends were cut back, 3 bases at V and 9 bases at J, with 12 bases in the middle. In DNA, the CDR3 is TGTGCCAGCTCACCTTCAAGGGGAACTGAGCAGTTCTTC. Translating gives CASSPSRGTEQFF.

The rearrangement joins TRBV19 to TRBJ2-2, with D unresolved. Trimming cost V 3 bases and J 0 bases, with 8 bases left between them. This CDR3 contains 15 residues. Germline V gives CDR1 LNHDA, CDR2 SQIVND (reference sequence). The CDR3 DNA reads as TGTGCCAGTAGTATCCGGCAGGCGAACACCGGGGAGCTGTTTTTT. This translates into CASSIRQANTGELFF.

This clonotype was detected many times. The chain has TRBV12-3 or TRBV12-4 and TRBJ2-7; D may be TRBD1 or TRBD2 (6 bases each). The V end was cut by 0 bases, the J end by 9 bases, with 15 bases between. The CDR3 spans 14 residues. CDR3 sequence: CASSLALGGSGQYF. The DNA for the CDR3 is TGTGCCAGCAGTTTAGCGCTGGGGGGCTCGGGGCAGTACTTC.

V and J are TRBV20-1 and TRBJ2-3; perhaps TRBD2 as D (5 bases). With 0 bases removed from V and 6 bases from J, the gap between germline ends came to 10 bases. CDR1 and CDR2 (germline): DFQATT, SNEGSKA (reference sequence). The CDR3 runs to 13 residues. CDR3 in amino acids: CSARDSRADTQYF. As DNA, the CDR3 is TGCAGTGCTAGAGATTCGAGGGCCGATACGCAGTATTTT.

The genes are TRBV4-1 and TRBJ2-5; D not resolved. The germline V gene encodes CDR1 MGHRA and CDR2 YSYEKL. The CDR3 is made up of 14 amino acids. V was trimmed by 3 bases and J by 7 bases, leaving 15 bases between them. The CDR3 DNA reads TGCGCCAGCAGCCACCATGCAGACCCCGGGACCCAGTACTTC. Translation: CASSHHADPGTQYF.

Ten or more counts support this clonotype. CDR3 in amino acids: CATASGTSGVSTDTQYF. The DNA for the CDR3 is TGTGCCACCGCCAGCGGGACTAGCGGAGTCTCCACAGATACGCAGTATTTT. The chain is built from TRBV10-3 and TRBJ2-3; 11 nucleotides line up with TRBD2. CDR1 is ENHRY and CDR2 is SYGVKD in the germline V gene. The CDR3 runs 17 residues. J was trimmed by 2 bases and V by 10 bases; bases with no gene match: 14.

This clonotype has at least ten counts. The chain employs TRBV5-5 and TRBJ2-2; D unclear. This CDR3 is 14 amino acids long. Trimming pared 3 bases from V and 6 bases from J, leaving 12 bases between. CDR1 and CDR2 from the germline V gene are SGHKS and YYEKEE (reference sequence). The CDR3 here is CASSSSSGAGELFF. CDR3 bases: TGTGCCAGCAGCTCGTCTTCGGGTGCCGGGGAGCTGTTTTTT.

This clonotype was detected ten times or more. This chain links TRBV2 with TRBJ2-6; D may be TRBD2 (5 bases). Germline CDR1 and CDR2: SNHLY and FYNNEI. Trimming stripped 9 bases from V and 2 bases from J, with 17 bases between. This CDR3 is built from 16 residues. In nucleotides, the CDR3 is TGTGCCAGGCTGTGGCGGGTCCGTGCTGGGGCCAACGTCCTGACTTTC. This encodes CARLWRVRAGANVLTF. Complete variable domain (other parts from reference TRBV2 and TRBJ2-6): EPEVTQTPSHQVTQMGQEVILRCVPISNHLYFYWYRQILGQKVEFLVSFYNNEISEKSEIFDDQFSVERPDGSNFTLKIRSTKLEDSAMYFCARLWRVRAGANVLTFGAGSRLTVL.

V and J are TRBV28 and TRBJ2-4; 7 bases are shared with TRBD1. The junction had 4 bases not matched to a gene; V was cut back by 8 bases and J by 6 bases. Germline V gene lookup returns CDR1 MDHEN and CDR2 SYDVKM. The length of the CDR3 is 12 residues. CDR3 loop: CASGGQPNIQYF. The DNA of the CDR3 is TGTGCCAGCGGGGGACAGCCAAACATTCAGTACTTC.

This clonotype came up many times. The V call is TRBV5-1, the J call TRBJ2-1, with D possibly matching TRBD1 (6 bases). Trimming cost V 5 bases and J 4 bases, with 7 bases left between them. The CDR3 contains 12 residues. Germline V gene lookup returns CDR1 SGHRS and CDR2 YFSETQ. The CDR3 region has the DNA TGCGCCAGCAGACAGGGTTACAATGAGCAGTTCTTC. Encoded protein: CASRQGYNEQFF.

With respect to this clonotype: Its ends do not fully match the called genes, so a read error is possible. The V and J genes are TRBV29-1 and TRBJ2-1; the match to TRBD2 covers 8 bases. Per germline, CDR1 SQVTM and CDR2 ANQGSEA. CDR3 size: 14 residues. The CDR3 is CSIEPREVYNEQFF. The CDR3 DNA follows: TGCAGCATTGAACCGCGGGAGGTCTACAATGAGCAGTTCTTC.

In this sample, this clonotype turned up a few times. CDR3 sequence (DNA): TGCGCCAGCAGCCCGCCCGGGGGGAGGGCCGACGAGCAGTACTTC. This gives the protein CASSPPGGRADEQYF. The rearrangement links TRBV5-1 to TRBJ2-7; 7 bases fit TRBD2. V dropped 4 bases and J dropped 5; count of bases not matched to a gene: 12. Germline CDR1 SGHRS, CDR2 YFSETQ. The CDR3 runs 15 residues.

This clonotype occurred a few times. The CDR3 region has the DNA TGTGCCAGCAGTCTTAGCGGGAGTATTACCGGGGAGCTGTTTTTT. Its protein is CASSLSGSITGELFF. This sequence joins TRBV28 and TRBJ2-2, with 9 bases lining up with TRBD2. This CDR3 comprises 15 residues. Germline loops: CDR1 MDHEN, CDR2 SYDVKM. J lost 5 bases, V lost 5 bases, and 6 bases had no gene match. Using reference TRBV28 and TRBJ2-2 for the parts outside the CDR3, the full variable domain is DVKVTQSSRYLVKRTGEKVFLECVQDMDHENMFWYRQDPGLGLRLIYFSYDVKMKEKGDIPEGYSVSREKKERFSLILESASTNQTSMYLCASSLSGSITGELFFGEGSRLTVL.

This clonotype was recorded many times. The chain carries TRBV6-5 and TRBJ2-1; D is unresolved. The CDR3 is 13 amino acids. Germline CDR1 MNHEY, CDR2 SVGAGI. V lost 2 bases and J 13 bases, leaving 15 bases between the germline ends. This CDR3 reads CASSYRVLWPQFF. CDR3 bases: TGTGCCAGCAGTTACCGAGTCCTATGGCCCCAGTTCTTC.

This clonotype was counted many times. J is TRBJ2-1 and V is TRBV7-6; no clear D gene. CDR3 length: 11 residues. From germline, CDR1 is SGHVS and CDR2 FNYEAQ. V lost 0 bases and J lost 10, with 4 bases in between. The CDR3 is CASSLAREQFF. CDR3 coding DNA: TGTGCCAGCAGCTTAGCGAGGGAGCAGTTCTTC. Combining the CDR3 with reference TRBV7-6 and TRBJ2-1 gives the whole variable domain GAGVSQSPRYKVTKRGQDVALRCDPISGHVSLYWYRQALGQGPEFLTYFNYEAQQDKSGLPNDRFSAERPEGSISTLTIQRTEQRDSAMYRCASSLAREQFFGPGTRLTVL.

This clonotype has just a few counts. The chain combines TRBV23-1 with TRBJ2-1; 7 bases match TRBD2. TRBV23-1 is known as an ORF, though its function is uncertain. The CDR3 runs 16 residues. Germline trimming cut 2 bases from V and 3 bases from J; bases unmatched to any gene: 7. CDR3 DNA: TGCGCCAGCAGTCAAATTACGGGAGGATTCTACAATGAGCAGTTCTTC. Its translation is CASSQITGGFYNEQFF.

DNA for the CDR3: TGTGCCAGCAGATCTCAACCGGGACTAGGCCCCGCGAACACCGGGGAGCTGTTTTTT. It is translated as CASRSQPGLGPANTGELFF. The chain joins TRBV6-4 to TRBJ2-2; 8 bases are shared with TRBD2. Germline V gene sequence: CDR1 MRHNA, CDR2 SNTAGT. Unmatched junction bases numbered 15, after V lost 6 bases and J lost 0 bases. This CDR3 is built from 19 residues.

At least ten counts were recorded for this clonotype. The J gene is TRBJ2-1, the V gene TRBV10-3; 8 bases are a match to TRBD1. Germline lookup yields CDR1 ENHRY and CDR2 SYGVKD. The trim removed 8 bases at V and 8 bases at J, leaving 8 bases unmatched. The CDR3 spans 13 residues. CDR3 region: CAIRQGNSDEQFF. As DNA, the CDR3 is TGTGCCATCCGACAGGGGAATTCGGATGAGCAGTTCTTC.

Ten or more counts support this clonotype. V usage is TRBV27 and J usage is TRBJ2-3; TRBD2 aligns across 10 bases. The V and J ends lost 3 bases and 9 bases, in that order; junction bases with no gene match: 15. The CDR3 consists of 17 residues. Germline V gene lookup returns CDR1 MNHEY and CDR2 SMNVEV (reference sequence). CDR3 amino acids: CASSFPRSGREMGTQYF. The CDR3 DNA reads TGTGCCAGCAGTTTCCCCCGGAGCGGGAGGGAGATGGGAACGCAGTATTTT.

This clonotype has ten or more counts. The CDR3 protein is CASSVAGTGERGGYTF. DNA for the CDR3: TGTGCCAGCAGTGTGGCCGGGACAGGGGAACGGGGTGGCTACACCTTC. The V and J genes are TRBV28 and TRBJ1-2, with 10 bases aligning to TRBD1. Germline V CDR1 and CDR2: MDHEN, SYDVKM. This CDR3 contains 16 residues. Unmatched junction bases numbered 13, after V lost 5 bases and J lost 7 bases.

This clonotype was observed at least ten times. The CDR3 spells CASSLEGSDTEAFF. In DNA form, the CDR3 reads TGCGCCAGCAGCTTGGAGGGATCGGACACTGAAGCTTTCTTT. The V call is TRBV5-1, the J call TRBJ1-1; no firm D call. The germline V gene encodes CDR1 SGHRS and CDR2 YFSETQ. With 0 bases removed from V and 3 bases from J, the gap between germline ends came to 9 bases. The CDR3 extends over 14 amino acids.

This clonotype was seen more than once but under ten times. J is TRBJ1-2 and V is TRBV10-3, with a tentative D call TRBD1 (6 bases). The CDR3 covers 15 residues. V was pared by 0 bases and J by 4 bases, with 12 bases between. CDR1 and CDR2 (germline): ENHRY, SYGVKD. Here the CDR3 reads CAISESYQGSYGYTF. CDR3 nucleotide sequence: TGTGCCATCAGTGAGTCATATCAGGGGAGCTATGGCTACACCTTC.

This clonotype occurred many times. J is TRBJ2-5 and V is TRBV29-1; tentatively, D is TRBD1 (5 bases). CDR3 length: 13 residues. In germline, CDR1 is SQVTM, CDR2 ANQGSEA. Trimming shortened V by 4 bases and J by 3 bases, and 12 bases separated the two germline ends. The CDR3 protein is CSVGRDSEETQYF. CDR3 in DNA: TGCAGCGTTGGTCGAGACAGCGAAGAGACCCAGTACTTC.

The V call is TRBV7-9, the J call TRBJ2-2; D gene unclear. The CDR3 runs 14 residues. Germline V gives CDR1 SEHNR, CDR2 FQNEAQ (reference sequence). V lost 0 bases to trimming and J lost 6 bases, with 8 bases between them. Here the CDR3 DNA reads TGTGCCAGCAGCTTAGCTCGGAGCGCCGGGGAGCTGTTTTTT. Amino acid sequence: CASSLARSAGELFF.

This clonotype was found many times. The V gene is TRBV9, the J gene TRBJ1-1; D gene ambiguous. CDR1 and CDR2 (germline): SGDLS, YYNGEE. The CDR3 spans 12 residues. Trimming cost V 0 bases and J 3 bases, with 3 bases left between them. CDR3 in DNA: TGTGCCAGCAGCGTAGAGGACACTGAAGCTTTCTTT. It translates to CASSVEDTEAFF.

This clonotype was counted ten times or more. This chain links TRBV5-5 with TRBJ1-6; 7 bases fit TRBD1. V lost 6 bases, J lost 6 bases, and 6 bases stayed unmatched. The CDR3 consists of 14 residues. Germline V gene sequence: CDR1 SGHKS, CDR2 YYEKEE (reference sequence). The CDR3 coding sequence is TGTGCCAGCATGATGGGACAGTCTAATTCACCCCTCCACTTT. Amino acid sequence: CASMMGQSNSPLHF.